Below, 3 T cell receptor beta chains from the same sample are listed, as sequenced in a study of T cells in women clearing cervical HPV infection. This table comes from immunoSEQ multiplex PCR, and its TCRdb copy is limited to in-frame clones, with some not included. This sample's table has under 45,000 clones. The sample taken for sequencing was blood buffy coat. The origin of the receptors is a woman between 18 and 69 years old with a cervical HPV16 infection that either progressed to CIN3+ or cleared (not recorded which).

On this clone itself: The DNA ends 3 residues before the CDR3 does, and the rest of the CDR3 is filled in from the germline J gene. The gene calls are TRBV5-1 and TRBJ1-2, with 7 bases that match TRBD1. The V gene end was trimmed by 0 bases and the J gene end by 6 bases; junction bases not matched to a gene: 11. The CDR3 spans 16 residues. The germline gives CDR1 SGHRS, CDR2 YFSETQ. The CDR3 is CASSLATSQGVDGYTF. CDR3 DNA, as far as it was read: TGCGCCAGCAGCTTGGCGACGAGCCAGGGGGTTGATGGC. Filled out from reference TRBV5-1 and TRBJ1-2, the complete variable domain reads KAGVTQTPRYLIKTRGQQVTLSCSPISGHRSVSWYQQTPGQGLQFLFEYFSETQRNKGNFPGRFSGRQFSNSRSEMNVSTLELGDSALYLCASSLATSQGVDGYTFGSGTRLTVV.

The CDR3 DNA, read in part, is TGTGCCAGTAATTCGGTAGCGAGCTCCTACAATGAG. It is translated as CASNSVASSYNE. In full, the CDR3 reads CASNSVASSYNEQFF. The V call is TRBV19, the J call TRBJ2-1; D is possibly TRBD2 (5 bases). The read ends 3 residues shy of where the CDR3 ends; the end is completed using the germline J gene. Germline values: CDR1 LNHDA, CDR2 SQIVND (reference sequence). The V and J ends lost 7 bases and 0 bases respectively, with 13 bases between them. The CDR3 runs to 15 residues.

Points on this clone: The CDR3 end falls 3 residues outside the read, so it is completed with the germline J gene. The chain is built from TRBV19 and TRBJ1-1; 9 positions agree with TRBD1. The length of the CDR3 is 15 residues. Germline CDR1 reads LNHDA; CDR2 reads SQIVND (reference sequence). V shed 5 bases and J 6 bases; nucleotides not matched to a gene: 10. The CDR3 loop is CASSPSTGGSAEAFF. The CDR3 DNA, read in part, is TGTGCCAGTAGTCCCTCGACAGGGGGGTCGGCTGAA.